This T cell receptor beta chain was sequenced for a study of T cells in localized non-small cell lung cancer. The germline V gene encodes CDR1 SGHVS and CDR2 FQNEAQ. The CDR3 extends over 13 amino acids. Trimming shortened V by 3 bases and J by 10 bases, and 13 bases separated the two germline ends. Using immunoSEQ multiplex PCR, the repertoire was profiled, and TCRdb retains in-frame clones only, with some absent. The repertoire has about 33,000 clones, roughly 88% of them found once; the top ten carry roughly 4.2%. This material consisted of peripheral blood, taken before any cancer treatment. The J gene is TRBJ2-1, the V gene TRBV7-8; TRBD2 is a possible D gene (6 bases). This TCR was sampled from a man between 40 and 75 years old with stage I lung adenocarcinoma. The CDR3 bases are TGTGCCAGCAGCTTCTTCCCGGGAGACGAGCAGTTCTTC. Its translation: CASSFFPGDEQFF.